A selection of T cell receptor beta chains follows, all from one sample in a study of shared clonotypes between healthy human individuals. The data were produced by immunoSEQ multiplex PCR, yet TCRdb's version contains in-frame clones alone and is incomplete. This sample has roughly 720,000 clones, with 90% found just once. Material for sequencing was memory CD8+ T cells from PBMCs. These receptors originate from a man between 18 and 35 years old in good health. Some clones in this sample may be carry-over from other donors' samples. Each CDR3 is given with its conserved first and last residue. The D gene is left open where the match is weak. Clone size is given for some rows only: seen once, a few or many times, or a class if the clone is expanded.

D gene	V gene	J gene	clone size	CDR3 protein	CDR3 DNA
TRBD2	TRBV6-6	TRBJ2-1	-	CASSYGRESPNEQFF	TGTGCCAGCAGTTACGGGCGGGAGTCACCCAATGAGCAGTTCTTC
-	TRBV9	TRBJ2-6	-	CASSSRGHGAVPGGANVLTF	TGTGCCAGCAGCTCCAGGGGTCACGGGGCTGTTCCGGGTGGGGCCAACGTCCTGACTTTC
TRBD1	TRBV9	TRBJ2-3	-	CASSVGQGAPADTQYF	TGTGCCAGCAGCGTAGGACAGGGCGCACCGGCAGATACGCAGTATTTT
-	TRBV19	TRBJ2-2	-	CASSISGVLTGELFF	TGTGCCAGTAGTATCTCGGGCGTACTAACCGGGGAGCTGTTTTTT
-	TRBV28	TRBJ1-1	-	CASSSPGMNTEAFF	TGTGCCAGCAGTTCCCCAGGGATGAACACTGAAGCTTTCTTT
-	TRBV7-2	TRBJ2-3	-	CASSLEAAGPDTQYF	TGTGCCAGCAGCTTAGAGGCGGCGGGGCCAGATACGCAGTATTTT
-	TRBV4-1	TRBJ2-7	-	CASSQDWGQSPNEQYF	TGCGCCAGCAGCCAAGACTGGGGCCAGAGCCCCAACGAGCAGTACTTC
-	TRBV14	TRBJ2-1	-	CASSRSSDTLYNEQFF	TGTGCCAGCAGCCGGTCTAGCGATACCCTATACAATGAGCAGTTCTTC
TRBD2	TRBV30	TRBJ2-4	-	CAWAGGKNIQYF	TGTGCCTGGGCGGGGGGCAAAAACATTCAGTACTTC
TRBD1	TRBV7-9	TRBJ1-1	few	CASSLEGAQAFF	TGTGCCAGCAGCTTAGAGGGGGCGCAGGCTTTCTTT
-	TRBV13	TRBJ2-2	-	CASSPLFGRRTGELFF	TGTGCCAGCAGCCCTCTTTTTGGCCGCCGGACCGGGGAGCTGTTTTTT
TRBD1	TRBV7-8	TRBJ2-7	-	CASSLGKGARREQYF	TGTGCCAGCAGCTTAGGGAAGGGGGCCCGAAGGGAGCAGTACTTC
TRBD2	TRBV4-2	TRBJ2-7	-	CASSQEPLTSDYEQYF	TGTGCCAGCAGCCAAGAGCCCCTGACTAGCGACTACGAGCAGTACTTC
TRBD1	TRBV7-9	TRBJ1-2	-	CASSANGGQNYGYTF	TGTGCCAGCAGCGCTAATGGGGGACAGAACTATGGCTACACCTTC
-	TRBV6-5	TRBJ1-1	-	CASRGAGSEAFF	TGTGCCAGCAGAGGAGCCGGGAGCGAAGCTTTCTTT
-	TRBV4-3	TRBJ2-5	-	CASSPGGAGETQYF	TGCGCCAGCAGCCCCGGGGGCGCAGGAGAGACCCAGTACTTC
-	TRBV7-6	TRBJ1-1	-	CASSRGPGPNTEAFF	TGTGCCAGCAGTAGGGGCCCAGGACCGAACACTGAAGCTTTCTTT
-	TRBV7-9	TRBJ1-5	-	CASSSAPGAPKAQHF	TGTGCCAGCAGCTCCGCCCCGGGTGCGCCCAAGGCCCAGCATTTT
TRBD2	TRBV13	TRBJ2-7	-	CASSLRTSGSYEQYF	TGTGCCAGCAGCTTAAGGACTAGCGGTTCCTACGAGCAGTACTTC
-	TRBV7-8	TRBJ2-5	-	CASSLARGETQYF	TGTGCCAGCAGCTTAGCGAGGGGGGAGACCCAGTACTTC
TRBD2	TRBV7-9	TRBJ2-1	-	CASSLGSAGLAGTNEQFF	TGTGCCAGCAGCTTAGGATCGGCCGGGCTAGCGGGAACCAATGAGCAGTTCTTC
-	TRBV6-5	TRBJ2-1	-	CASRGLSEYNEQFF	TGTGCCAGCAGGGGCCTATCAGAGTACAATGAGCAGTTCTTC
-	TRBV5-6	TRBJ2-7	-	CASSARHHEQYF	TGTGCCAGCAGCGCACGACACCACGAGCAGTACTTC
TRBD1	TRBV2	TRBJ2-7	-	CASASGQESYEQYF	TGTGCCAGCGCCTCGGGACAGGAGTCCTACGAGCAGTACTTC
TRBD2	TRBV7-2	TRBJ2-1	-	CAASPGPTSGRFNEQFF	TGTGCCGCGAGTCCAGGACCGACTAGCGGGAGATTCAATGAGCAGTTCTTC
-	TRBV9	TRBJ2-6	-	CASSSGSGANVLTF	TGTGCCAGCAGTTCAGGGTCCGGGGCCAACGTCCTGACTTTC
TRBD1	TRBV5-1	TRBJ2-7	-	CASSLHRDRPLLEQYF	TGCGCCAGCAGCCTGCATAGGGACAGACCCCTACTCGAGCAGTACTTC
-	TRBV7-9	TRBJ1-1	-	CASSFGGPGTEAFF	TGTGCCAGCAGCTTTGGGGGCCCTGGCACTGAAGCTTTCTTT
-	TRBV6-5	TRBJ1-1	-	CASSEWVGDTEAFF	TGTGCCAGCAGCGAGTGGGTTGGGGACACTGAAGCTTTCTTT
-	TRBV7-8	TRBJ1-1	-	CASSGTGRLNTEAFF	TGTGCCAGCAGCGGAACCGGTCGGTTGAACACTGAAGCTTTCTTT
TRBD2	TRBV2	TRBJ2-5	-	CASSTEAGALQETQYF	TGTGCCAGCAGTACCGAAGCGGGAGCCTTGCAAGAGACCCAGTACTTC
-	TRBV5-5	TRBJ2-3	-	CASSLAGRPGVTDTQYF	TGTGCCAGCAGCTTGGCCGGTAGGCCCGGGGTCACAGATACGCAGTATTTT
TRBD1	TRBV7-9	TRBJ2-7	-	CASSLAGQGANYEQYF	TGTGCCAGCAGCTTAGCGGGACAGGGGGCGAACTACGAGCAGTACTTC
-	TRBV28	TRBJ1-2	-	CASSLMGSYGYTF	TGTGCCAGCAGTTTAATGGGCAGTTATGGCTACACCTTC
-	TRBV5-1	TRBJ2-7	once	CASGLKGNYEQYF	TGCGCCAGCGGCCTCAAGGGAAACTACGAGCAGTACTTC
TRBD2	TRBV11-2	TRBJ2-5	-	CASSSLAGAETQYF	TGTGCCAGCAGCTCTCTAGCGGGAGCGGAGACCCAGTACTTC